A selection of T cell receptor beta chains follows, all from one sample in a study of regulatory T cells in long-lasting Graves disease. TCRdb reprocessed the multiplex PCR reads via MiXCR and lists one record per CDR3 protein. The sample includes 370,000 or so distinct CDR3 sequences, 16% of them seen just once. These data also featured in a second study, about T cells in Graves' hyperthyroidism and ophthalmopathy.

The sample in question was peripheral blood mononuclear cells (PBMCs), obtained at new diagnosis, from a patient treated with antithyroid drugs. Every receptor here comes from a woman aged 18-30 years with Graves disease. The CDR3 runs from the conserved cysteine through the conserved F or W. Each record gives: V gene, clone size, J gene, D gene, CDR3 DNA, CDR3 protein. D genes are given only for firm matches. For some rows the clone size is stated as once, few or many, or as a class when expanded; others skip it.

v_gene: TRBV19; abundance: -; j_gene: TRBJ2-4; d_gene: -; CDR3nt: TGTGCCAGTAGTATTCAGGGAGCCAAAAACATTCAGTACTTC; CDR3aa: CASSIQGAKNIQYF
v_gene: TRBV7-8; abundance: -; j_gene: TRBJ1-1; d_gene: -; CDR3nt: TGTGCCAGCAGCTTAGGGTCGGGGGTTGAAGCTTTCTTT; CDR3aa: CASSLGSGVEAFF
v_gene: TRBV6-8; abundance: -; j_gene: TRBJ2-3; d_gene: TRBD1; CDR3nt: TGTGCCAGCAGCCGGGACAGGTTTCCAGATACGCAGTATTTT; CDR3aa: CASSRDRFPDTQYF
v_gene: TRBV6-5; abundance: -; j_gene: TRBJ2-7; d_gene: TRBD2; CDR3nt: TGTGCCAGCAGTTATAATAGCGGGCCTACCTACGAGCAGTACTTC; CDR3aa: CASSYNSGPTYEQYF
v_gene: TRBV12-3/TRBV12-4; abundance: few; j_gene: TRBJ1-1; d_gene: -; CDR3nt: TGTGCCAGCACAAAAGGAAGTACGGACACTGAAGCTTTCTTT; CDR3aa: CASTKGSTDTEAFF
v_gene: TRBV9; abundance: many; j_gene: TRBJ2-7; d_gene: -; CDR3nt: TGTGCCAGCAGCGCGAGTACAGCGTCGCCCTCCTACGAGCAGTACTTC; CDR3aa: CASSASTASPSYEQYF
v_gene: TRBV4-1; abundance: many; j_gene: TRBJ2-4; d_gene: -; CDR3nt: TGCGCCAGCAGCCAAATAGGGATAGCCAAAAACATTCAGTACTTC; CDR3aa: CASSQIGIAKNIQYF
v_gene: TRBV4-1; abundance: few; j_gene: TRBJ1-4; d_gene: TRBD1; CDR3nt: TGCGCCAGCACCCCGCCGGGACAGGGGTATGAAAAACTGTTTTTT; CDR3aa: CASTPPGQGYEKLFF
v_gene: TRBV14; abundance: many; j_gene: TRBJ2-5; d_gene: -; CDR3nt: TGTGCCAGCAGCCAAGTTCGGGGGGCCGGTGGGGAGACCCAGTACTTC; CDR3aa: CASSQVRGAGGETQYF
v_gene: TRBV4-2; abundance: -; j_gene: TRBJ2-1; d_gene: -; CDR3nt: TGTGCCAGCAGCCAAGATGAGGTGCGAAATGAGCAGTTCTTC; CDR3aa: CASSQDEVRNEQFF
v_gene: TRBV20-1; abundance: many; j_gene: TRBJ2-7; d_gene: TRBD1; CDR3nt: TGCAGTGCTGGGACAGTCCCCTACGAGCAGTACTTC; CDR3aa: CSAGTVPYEQYF
v_gene: TRBV2; abundance: medium-sized; j_gene: TRBJ2-3; d_gene: TRBD2; CDR3nt: TGTGCCAGCAGTGTAGCGGGAGTCTCAGATACGCAGTATTTT; CDR3aa: CASSVAGVSDTQYF
v_gene: TRBV24-1; abundance: -; j_gene: TRBJ2-6; d_gene: -; CDR3nt: TGTGCCACCTCAGTCCCTGGGGCCAACGTCCTGACTTTC; CDR3aa: CATSVPGANVLTF
v_gene: TRBV11-2; abundance: many; j_gene: TRBJ1-1; d_gene: TRBD1; CDR3nt: TGTGCCAGCAGCCACCTGGACAGGGGGTCGAACACTGAAGCTTTCTTT; CDR3aa: CASSHLDRGSNTEAFF
v_gene: TRBV5-6; abundance: many; j_gene: TRBJ2-5; d_gene: -; CDR3nt: TGTGCCAGCAGCCAACCGCCCGGGACCCAGTACTTC; CDR3aa: CASSQPPGTQYF
v_gene: TRBV20-1; abundance: -; j_gene: TRBJ2-5; d_gene: -; CDR3nt: TGCAGTGCTACCTCGGTCGAGTACCAAGAGACCCAGTACTTC; CDR3aa: CSATSVEYQETQYF
v_gene: TRBV20-1; abundance: few; j_gene: TRBJ2-7; d_gene: TRBD2; CDR3nt: TGCAGTGCTAGAGATCTCTCGACTAGCGGCTACGAGCAGTACTTC; CDR3aa: CSARDLSTSGYEQYF
v_gene: TRBV10-3; abundance: few; j_gene: TRBJ2-7; d_gene: TRBD2; CDR3nt: TGTGCCATCACCCATAGCGGGAGCAGCTACGAGCAGTACTTC; CDR3aa: CAITHSGSSYEQYF
v_gene: TRBV30; abundance: many; j_gene: TRBJ1-2; d_gene: -; CDR3nt: TGTGCCTGGAGCGACGGTCTAAACTATGGCTACACCTTC; CDR3aa: CAWSDGLNYGYTF
v_gene: TRBV10-3; abundance: many; j_gene: TRBJ2-7; d_gene: -; CDR3nt: TGTGCCATCAGGGGGACGGGCTCCTACGAGCAGTACTTC; CDR3aa: CAIRGTGSYEQYF
v_gene: TRBV10-3; abundance: many; j_gene: TRBJ1-1; d_gene: -; CDR3nt: TGTGCCACCAGAGCGGGACCGAACACTGAAGCTTTCTTT; CDR3aa: CATRAGPNTEAFF
v_gene: TRBV27; abundance: many; j_gene: TRBJ2-7; d_gene: TRBD2; CDR3nt: TGTGCCAGCAGTCCCGCGGGATTTGGCGGGGGGGCGGACGAGCAGTACTTC; CDR3aa: CASSPAGFGGGADEQYF
v_gene: TRBV29-1; abundance: -; j_gene: TRBJ2-7; d_gene: -; CDR3nt: TGCAGCGTTGAGGCCACGCGGGGCGGCGAGCAGTACTTC; CDR3aa: CSVEATRGGEQYF
v_gene: TRBV28; abundance: many; j_gene: TRBJ2-4; d_gene: TRBD2; CDR3nt: TGTGCCAGCAGTCCACGGACTAGCGCGAAGATCAAAAACATTCAGTACTTC; CDR3aa: CASSPRTSAKIKNIQYF
v_gene: TRBV19; abundance: few; j_gene: TRBJ2-7; d_gene: TRBD1; CDR3nt: TGTGCCAGTAGTATTTACCCGGGACAGGGTTCCTACGAGCAGTACTTC; CDR3aa: CASSIYPGQGSYEQYF
v_gene: TRBV7-9; abundance: many; j_gene: TRBJ2-1; d_gene: -; CDR3nt: TGTGCCAGCAGCTTAGGAATGCAGGGATCCGAGCAGTTCTTC; CDR3aa: CASSLGMQGSEQFF
v_gene: TRBV9; abundance: -; j_gene: TRBJ2-5; d_gene: TRBD1; CDR3nt: TGTGCCAGCAGGACCGGGACAGGGGCCCGAGGGGGGGAGACCCAGTACTTC; CDR3aa: CASRTGTGARGGETQYF
v_gene: TRBV5-1; abundance: -; j_gene: TRBJ2-5; d_gene: TRBD1; CDR3nt: TGCGCCAGCAGCTTGGCCAAATTGGACAGGGTCCTGGGGACCCAGTACTTC; CDR3aa: CASSLAKLDRVLGTQYF
v_gene: TRBV5-1; abundance: many; j_gene: TRBJ2-2; d_gene: -; CDR3nt: TGCGCCAGCAGCTTGGCCTTGTTTAGGGGGACAATAGATACCGGGGAGCTGTTTTTT; CDR3aa: CASSLALFRGTIDTGELFF
v_gene: TRBV7-2; abundance: -; j_gene: TRBJ2-1; d_gene: TRBD2; CDR3nt: TGTGCCAGCAGCTTAGATATTTGGGCTAGCGGGCGTAATGAGCAGTTCTTC; CDR3aa: CASSLDIWASGRNEQFF
v_gene: TRBV2; abundance: many; j_gene: TRBJ1-5; d_gene: -; CDR3nt: TGTGCCAGCAGTGTAATACAGCTTAACGGTCAGCCCCAGCATTTT; CDR3aa: CASSVIQLNGQPQHF
v_gene: TRBV12-3/TRBV12-4; abundance: many; j_gene: TRBJ1-6; d_gene: TRBD1; CDR3nt: TGTGCCAGCAGCTTCGGGACAGGGAGATCACCCCTCCACTTT; CDR3aa: CASSFGTGRSPLHF
v_gene: TRBV5-6; abundance: many; j_gene: TRBJ2-4; d_gene: -; CDR3nt: TGTGCCAGCAGCTTGCGGCCTCCGAACATTCAGTACTTC; CDR3aa: CASSLRPPNIQYF
v_gene: TRBV19; abundance: once; j_gene: TRBJ2-2; d_gene: -; CDR3nt: TGTGCCAGCAGTAGGGGCCAAGCCCAGCTGAACACCGGGGGGCTGTTTTTT; CDR3aa: CASSRGQAQLNTGGLFF
v_gene: TRBV20-1; abundance: -; j_gene: TRBJ2-7; d_gene: TRBD2; CDR3nt: TGCAGTGCTAGCCTTAGCGGGAGAACTAACGAGCAGTACTTC; CDR3aa: CSASLSGRTNEQYF